The entry below describes one T cell receptor (beta chain). The data were produced by immunoSEQ multiplex PCR, yet TCRdb's version contains in-frame clones alone and is incomplete. This table has about 28,000 clones, about 89% appearing once. The entry originates in a study of T cell changes during pregnancy in multiple sclerosis. The sequence was obtained from a female donor in good health, enrolled as a control in a pregnancy study. The sample here was CD4+ T cells from peripheral blood mononuclear cells, taken in the first trimester of pregnancy.

CDR3 coding DNA: TGTGCCAGCAGCCTTACAGGGGGCGTTATCTATGGCTACACCTTC. Its protein is CASSLTGGVIYGYTF. The chain carries TRBV28 and TRBJ1-2, with TRBD1 matching 9 bases. The CDR3 is made up of 15 amino acids. Trimming cost V 6 bases and J 4 bases; bases outside gene matches: 9. Germline CDR1 MDHEN, CDR2 SYDVKM.